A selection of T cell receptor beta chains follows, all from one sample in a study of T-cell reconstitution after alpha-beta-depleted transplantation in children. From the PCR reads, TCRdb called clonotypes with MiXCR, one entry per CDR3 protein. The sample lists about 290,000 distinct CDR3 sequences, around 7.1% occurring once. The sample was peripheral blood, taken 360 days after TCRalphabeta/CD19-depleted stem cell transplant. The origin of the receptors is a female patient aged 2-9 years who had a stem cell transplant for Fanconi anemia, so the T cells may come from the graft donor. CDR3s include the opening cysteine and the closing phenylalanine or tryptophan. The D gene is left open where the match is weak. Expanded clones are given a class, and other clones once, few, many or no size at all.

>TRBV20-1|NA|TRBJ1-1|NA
TGCAGTGCTAGCGGAATCAGGAACACTGAAGCTTTCTTT
CSASGIRNTEAFF
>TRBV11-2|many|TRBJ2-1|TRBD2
TGTGCCAGCAGCCGACTAGCGGGGGGCCCGGAGCAGTTCTTC
CASSRLAGGPEQFF
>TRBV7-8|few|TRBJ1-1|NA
TGTGCCAGCAGCTTAGGCGGTTCAGGGGCTGAAGCTTTCTTT
CASSLGGSGAEAFF
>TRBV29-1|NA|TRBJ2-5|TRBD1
TGCAGCGTTGTCCCGACAGGGGCGGGGGAGACCCAGTACTTC
CSVVPTGAGETQYF
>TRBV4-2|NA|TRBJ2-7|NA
TGTGCCAGCAGCCACCTTGTGGCAGGGAGATTCTACGAGCAGTACTTC
CASSHLVAGRFYEQYF
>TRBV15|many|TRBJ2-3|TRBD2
TGTGCCACCCAACACAGGGAGCGGGGGGGACATACGCAGTATTTT
CATQHRERGGHTQYF
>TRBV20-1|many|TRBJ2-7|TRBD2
TGCAGTGCACCGACTAGCGGGAGCGTCTACGAGCAGTACTTC
CSAPTSGSVYEQYF
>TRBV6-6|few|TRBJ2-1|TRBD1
TGTGCCAGCAGCCTCCGGGACAGGGCTGAGCAGTTCTTC
CASSLRDRAEQFF
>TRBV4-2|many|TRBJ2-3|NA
TGTGCCAGCAGCCAGGAAGGGAACGCAGATACGCAGTATTTT
CASSQEGNADTQYF
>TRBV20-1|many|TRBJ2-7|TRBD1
TGCAGTGCTAGAGATCGGAAACAGGGGCTTTACGAGCAGTACTTC
CSARDRKQGLYEQYF
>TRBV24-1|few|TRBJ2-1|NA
TGTGCCACCAGTGACCCAACAGGTCCCAATGAGCAGTTCTTC
CATSDPTGPNEQFF
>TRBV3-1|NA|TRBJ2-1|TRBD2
TGTGCCAGCAGCCAAGGACTAGCGGGAGCCGGCAATGAGCAGTTCTTC
CASSQGLAGAGNEQFF
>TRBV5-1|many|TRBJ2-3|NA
TGCGCCAGCACCCCCCAGGGGAGCACAGATACGCAGTATTTT
CASTPQGSTDTQYF
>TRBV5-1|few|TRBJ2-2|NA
TGCGCCAGCAGCTTGTCTGGGGATGCCGGGGAGCTGTTTTTT
CASSLSGDAGELFF
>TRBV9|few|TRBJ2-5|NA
TGTGCCAGCAGCGTAGAGTTAGCTGGGGGGGAGACCCAGTACTTC
CASSVELAGGETQYF
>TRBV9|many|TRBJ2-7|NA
TGTGCCAGCAGCGTAGGGCAGGCGAGCTACGAGCAGTACTTC
CASSVGQASYEQYF
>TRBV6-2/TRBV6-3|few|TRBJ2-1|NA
TGTGCCAGCAGTTACGGCCCCTGGGGGGCCCCAACAAGCTCCTACAATGAGCAGTTCTTC
CASSYGPWGAPTSSYNEQFF
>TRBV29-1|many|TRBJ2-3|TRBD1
TGCAGCGCCAGACAGGGAACAGATACGCAGTATTTT
CSARQGTDTQYF
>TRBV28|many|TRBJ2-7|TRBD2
TGTGCCAGCAGTCTAGGGGCTAGCGGGGGTCTCTACGAGCAGTACTTC
CASSLGASGGLYEQYF
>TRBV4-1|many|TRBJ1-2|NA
TGCGCCAGCAGCCAAGATCGGGGGGTAGGGGGCTACACCTTC
CASSQDRGVGGYTF
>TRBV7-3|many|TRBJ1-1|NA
TGTGCCAGCAGCTTAAAGCAGAACACTGAAGCTTTCTTT
CASSLKQNTEAFF
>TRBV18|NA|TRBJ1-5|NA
TGTGCCAGCTCGAGTGCGGGCAATCAGCCCCAGCATTTT
CASSSAGNQPQHF
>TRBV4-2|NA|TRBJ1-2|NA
TGTGCCATGGGCCCCGCGCCTAACTGTGGCTACACCTTC
CAMGPAPNCGYTF
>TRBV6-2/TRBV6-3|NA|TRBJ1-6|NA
TGTGCCAGCAGTTACGGCCCCGGGGCCGTCGTCAATTCACCCCTCCACTTT
CASSYGPGAVVNSPLHF